This T cell receptor beta chain was observed in a study of cytomegalovirus exposure and HLA in healthy donors. Study-wide results and limits: In a later analysis, HLA-C alleles had the fewest associated TCRs, DRB1 alleles the most.

This PCR relied on a set of 60 Vbeta primers and 13 Jbeta primers. Using immunoSEQ multiplex PCR, the repertoire was profiled, and TCRdb retains in-frame clones only, with some absent. Counted here are roughly 150,000 clones, roughly 68% occurring once; the ten biggest clones make up around 4.2%. Concerning this clone itself: Its antigen remains unidentified.

The sample comprised PBMCs. This receptor was identified in a man between 60 and 70 years old in good health and CMV-seronegative.

The CDR3 loop is CASSLDGQETQYF. CDR3 DNA sequence: TGTGCCAGCAGCTTAGACGGCCAAGAGACCCAGTACTTC. The chain combines TRBV11-3 with TRBJ2-5; D gene ambiguous. CDR3 length: 13 amino acids. The germline CDR1 and CDR2 sequences are SGHNT and YENEEA. The ends were cut back, 0 bases at V and 1 base at J, with 3 bases in the middle. The full variable domain, in which reference TRBV11-3 and TRBJ2-5 provide the parts outside the CDR3, is EAGVVQSPRYKIIEKKQPVAFWCNPISGHNTLYWYLQNLGQGPELLIRYENEEAVDDSQLPKDRFSAERLKGVDSTLKIQPAELGDSAVYLCASSLDGQETQYFGPGTRLLVL.